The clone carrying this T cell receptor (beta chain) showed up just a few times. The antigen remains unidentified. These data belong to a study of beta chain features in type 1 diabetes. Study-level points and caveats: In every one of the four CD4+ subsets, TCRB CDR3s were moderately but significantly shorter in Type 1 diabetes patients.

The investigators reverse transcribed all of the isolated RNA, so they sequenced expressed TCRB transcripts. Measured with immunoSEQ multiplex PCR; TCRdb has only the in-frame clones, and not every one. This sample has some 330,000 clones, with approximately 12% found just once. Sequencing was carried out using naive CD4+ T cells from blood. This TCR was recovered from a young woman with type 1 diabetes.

The CDR3 is CAWSTRGETQYF. The CDR3 bases are TGTGCCTGGAGTACCCGGGGGGAGACCCAGTACTTC. The chain carries TRBV30 and TRBJ2-5, with a tentative D call TRBD2 (6 bases). V lost 2 bases to trimming and J lost 5 bases, with 9 bases between them. The germline CDR1 and CDR2 sequences are GTSNPN and SVGIG (reference sequence). This CDR3 contains 12 residues.